This is a list of T cell receptor beta chains from one sample in a study of cytomegalovirus exposure and HLA in healthy donors. Sequencing used immunoSEQ multiplex PCR; TCRdb keeps in-frame clones, though not all of them. The table has over 100,000 clones, around three quarters seen once. The sequencing sample was made of PBMCs. The receptor set was obtained from a man aged 30 to 45 in good health and CMV-seropositive. The CDR3 runs from the conserved cysteine through the conserved F or W. D genes are given only for firm matches. Clone size is given for some rows only: seen once, a few or many times, or a class if the clone is expanded.

j_call d_call v_call clone_size cdr3_length cdr3_aa cdr3_nt
TRBJ1-5 NA TRBV2 NA 16 CASSGGRASGNQPQHF TGTGCCAGCAGTGGGGGCAGGGCCTCTGGCAATCAGCCCCAGCATTTT
TRBJ2-5 TRBD1 TRBV18 once 13 CASSPGQGQTQYF TGTGCCAGCTCACCGGGACAGGGGCAGACCCAGTACTTC
TRBJ1-1 NA TRBV28 NA 15 CASSPTGEMNTEAFF TGTGCCAGCAGTCCCACCGGGGAAATGAACACTGAAGCTTTCTTT
TRBJ1-2 TRBD1 TRBV29-1 NA 12 CSYLQGSYGYTF TGCAGCTACCTACAGGGGAGCTATGGCTACACCTTC
TRBJ2-7 NA TRBV7-8 NA 12 CASSFAFGEQYF TGTGCCAGCAGCTTTGCCTTCGGCGAGCAGTACTTC
TRBJ2-2 NA TRBV19 NA 14 CATARGWHTGELFF TGTGCCACTGCCAGGGGATGGCACACCGGGGAGCTGTTTTTT
TRBJ1-4 TRBD1 TRBV9 NA 15 CASSADRGLREKLFF TGTGCCAGCAGCGCCGACAGGGGGCTAAGGGAAAAACTGTTTTTT
TRBJ2-2 NA TRBV5-6 NA 13 CASSLGPDGELFF TGTGCCAGCAGCTTGGGGCCCGACGGGGAGCTGTTTTTT
TRBJ2-5 NA TRBV5-1 NA 13 CASSAPGEETQYF TGCGCCAGCAGCGCCCCGGGAGAGGAGACCCAGTACTTC
TRBJ2-7 TRBD1 TRBV6-1 few 14 CASSVGTVNYEQYF TGTGCCAGCAGTGTCGGGACAGTCAACTACGAGCAGTACTTC
TRBJ1-5 NA TRBV6-5 NA 15 CASKGGTSGNQPQHF TGTGCCAGCAAGGGCGGGACTTCTGGGAATCAGCCCCAGCATTTT
TRBJ2-3 NA TRBV5-4 NA 15 CASSPGAGRTDTQYF TGTGCCAGCAGCCCTGGGGCCGGTAGGACAGATACGCAGTATTTT
TRBJ1-3 TRBD1 TRBV7-6 NA 17 CASSPDRGQLSGNTIYF TGTGCCAGCAGCCCCGACAGGGGGCAACTCTCTGGAAACACCATATATTTT
TRBJ2-3 TRBD2 TRBV30 NA 14 CAWRGRGGIGTQYF TGTGCCTGGAGGGGCCGGGGGGGAATTGGTACGCAGTATTTT
TRBJ2-3 NA TRBV4-1 few 14 CASSQAPSTDTQYF TGCGCCAGCAGCCAAGCTCCTAGCACAGATACGCAGTATTTT
TRBJ2-7 TRBD1 TRBV7-2 NA 15 CASSSDRSPPYEQYF TGTGCCAGCAGCTCGGACAGGTCGCCACCCTACGAGCAGTACTTC
TRBJ2-6 NA TRBV2 NA 14 CASSEASGANVLTF TGTGCCAGCAGCGAGGCCTCTGGGGCCAACGTCCTGACTTTC
TRBJ1-1 NA TRBV5-1 NA 15 CASSLSSDINTEAFF TGCGCCAGCAGTCTTTCCTCGGACATTAACACTGAAGCTTTCTTT
TRBJ2-7 TRBD2 TRBV7-2 NA 15 CASSWTSGGSYEQYF TGTGCCAGCAGCTGGACTAGCGGGGGGTCCTACGAGCAGTACTTC
TRBJ1-5 NA TRBV4-1 NA 15 CASSQGTLGNQPQHF TGCGCCAGCAGCCAAGGGACATTGGGGAATCAGCCCCAGCATTTT
TRBJ2-3 NA TRBV1 NA 16 CTSSQEERGGSDTQYF TGCACCAGCAGCCAAGAGGAGCGGGGGGGGTCAGATACGCAGTATTTT
TRBJ2-2 TRBD1 TRBV9 NA 16 CASSARGTENTGELFF TGTGCCAGCAGCGCCCGAGGGACAGAGAACACCGGGGAGCTGTTTTTT
TRBJ1-2 NA TRBV29-1 NA 14 CSVGGGISNYGYPF NA
TRBJ1-1 TRBD1 TRBV5-1 NA 14 CASRAGEGGPEAFF TGCGCCAGCAGGGCCGGGGAAGGGGGCCCTGAAGCTTTCTTT
TRBJ1-2 NA TRBV7-2 few 14 CASSPRQVPYGYTF TGTGCCAGCAGCCCTCGACAGGTACCCTATGGCTACACCTTC
TRBJ1-2 NA TRBV28 NA 19 CASSLSVAGATTMGPGYTF TGTGCCAGCAGTTTAAGTGTTGCAGGGGCCACTACAATGGGGCCTGGCTACACCTTC
TRBJ1-2 NA TRBV30 NA 13 CAWSQQANYGYTF TGTGCCTGGAGCCAACAGGCCAACTATGGCTACACCTTC
TRBJ2-5 TRBD2 TRBV5-1 NA 15 CASSLRISGEETQYF TGCGCCAGCAGCTTAAGGATCAGCGGGGAAGAGACCCAGTACTTC
TRBJ1-3 TRBD1 TRBV5-1 NA 14 CASSTGQGENTIYF TGCGCCAGCAGCACTGGACAGGGAGAAAACACCATATATTTT
TRBJ1-3 TRBD1 TRBV28 NA 17 CASTPTRDRRSGNTIYF TGTGCCAGCACCCCGACCCGGGACAGAAGGTCTGGAAACACCATATATTTT
TRBJ2-3 NA TRBV4-2 NA 16 CASSPTGTSNRDTQYF TGTGCCAGCAGCCCAACCGGGACATCGAATCGGGATACGCAGTATTTT
TRBJ2-5 TRBD1 TRBV10-1 NA 14 CASRWSGGLETQYF TGCGCCAGCAGGTGGTCAGGGGGTTTAGAGACCCAGTACTTC
TRBJ2-4 NA TRBV6-1 once 20 CASSERLVNWEFSGKNIQYF TGTGCCAGCAGTGAACGCCTCGTAAATTGGGAGTTTAGCGGCAAAAACATTCAGTACTTC
TRBJ1-2 NA TRBV6-1 NA 13 CASSESENYGYTF TGTGCCAGCAGTGAAAGTGAGAACTATGGCTACACCTTC
TRBJ1-2 NA TRBV5-1 NA 14 CASSRPRGDDGYTF TGCGCCAGCAGCAGGCCCCGGGGGGATGATGGCTACACCTTC
TRBJ1-6 TRBD1 TRBV7-2 NA 15 CASSPRTGFNSPLHF TGTGCCAGCAGCCCCAGGACAGGGTTTAATTCACCCCTCCACTTT
TRBJ2-7 TRBD1 TRBV29-1 NA 12 CSVVTGGYEQYF TGCAGCGTTGTAACAGGGGGCTACGAGCAGTACTTC
TRBJ2-2 NA TRBV10-1 NA 12 CASSEGSGELFF TGCGCCAGCAGTGAGGGCAGCGGGGAGCTGTTTTTT
TRBJ2-1 TRBD1 TRBV18 NA 15 CASSRTGPRNNEQFF TGTGCCAGCTCCCGGACAGGCCCTAGGAACAATGAGCAGTTCTTC
TRBJ2-3 TRBD1 TRBV5-1 NA 15 CASSIGTGGVDTQYF TGCGCCAGCAGCATTGGGACAGGGGGTGTGGATACGCAGTATTTT
TRBJ1-5 TRBD1 TRBV6-5 many 14 CASSLTGGNQPQHF TGTGCCAGCAGCCTCACAGGGGGTAATCAGCCCCAGCATTTT
TRBJ2-5 NA TRBV9 few 16 CASSVAGSPGGETQYF TGTGCCAGCAGCGTAGCCGGGAGCCCTGGGGGGGAGACCCAGTACTTC
TRBJ2-7 TRBD1 TRBV27 NA 15 CASSLQGEQPYEQYF TGTGCCAGCAGTTTACAGGGGGAGCAGCCCTACGAGCAGTACTTC
TRBJ1-6 TRBD1 TRBV4-2 NA 14 CASSPRDSNSPLHF TGTGCCAGCAGTCCAAGGGACAGTAATTCACCCCTCCACTTT